This entry lists 9 T cell receptor beta chains sequenced from one sample in a study of beta chain features in type 1 diabetes. Isolated RNA was reverse transcribed in full, so expressed TCRB transcripts were sequenced. Clones were read by immunoSEQ multiplex PCR, and TCRdb kept only the in-frame ones, dropping some. The repertoire holds 150,000 to 200,000 clones, with approximately 9.1% as singletons. The sample consisted of central memory CD4+ T cells from blood. All receptors derive from a woman aged 18 to 35 in good health.

This clone was observed a handful of times. The gene calls are TRBV29-1 and TRBJ2-5; 10 nucleotides line up with TRBD1. Germline CDR1 is SQVTM and CDR2 is ANQGSEA. This CDR3 spans 13 amino acids. J lost 1 base, V lost 6 bases, and 2 bases had no gene match. This chain's CDR3 is CSVGTGVQETQYF. DNA of the CDR3: TGCAGCGTCGGGACAGGGGTCCAAGAGACCCAGTACTTC.

The CDR3 loop reads CSVDAPPGFGNTIYF. In DNA form, the CDR3 reads TGCAGCGTTGATGCACCCCCAGGGTTCGGAAACACCATATATTTT. This chain uses TRBV29-1 with TRBJ1-3; possible D gene TRBD1, 5 bases. Looked up from germline, CDR1 is SQVTM and CDR2 is ANQGSEA. CDR3 size: 15 residues. V was shortened by 3 bases and J by 4 bases, with 16 bases between the two germline ends.

The V and J genes are TRBV4-3 and TRBJ1-2; 8 bases are a match to TRBD1. The CDR3 extends over 13 amino acids. V gave up 1 base and J gave up 13 bases; unmatched junction bases: 8. Germline V lookup: CDR1 LGHNA, CDR2 YSLEER. CDR3: CASSQVRRTGCTF. The CDR3 DNA follows: TGCGCCAGCAGCCAAGTTAGGAGGACAGGGTGCACCTTC.

This chain connects TRBV13 to TRBJ2-3, with a tentative D call TRBD1 (7 bases). Germline assignment: CDR1 PRHDT and CDR2 FYEKMQ (reference sequence). This CDR3 comprises 14 residues. The V end lost 7 bases, the J end lost 0 bases, and 11 bases lay between the germline ends. CDR3 sequence reads: CASNRGGSTDTQYF. In DNA, the CDR3 is TGTGCCAGCAACAGGGGAGGCAGCACAGATACGCAGTATTTT.

The chain combines TRBV11-2 with TRBJ1-2, with TRBD1 as a possible D gene (6 bases). Germline CDR1 reads SGHAT; CDR2 reads FQNNGV. The CDR3 has 15 amino acids. The V gene lost 4 bases and the J gene lost 8 bases, with 20 bases spanning the gap. The CDR3 DNA reads TGTGCCAGCAGCTCGAGAACAGGGTCAAGTTCAGGCTACACCTTC. It is translated as CASSSRTGSSSGYTF.

This clone appeared a few times. The chain is built from TRBV2 and TRBJ2-7; tentative D call: TRBD2 (6 bases). Between the trimmed V and J ends, which lost 3 bases and 0 bases, there was a span of 12 bases. CDR1 is SNHLY and CDR2 is FYNNEI in the germline V gene. The CDR3 loop spans 15 amino acids. DNA for the CDR3: TGTGCCAGCAGTGAGGGGCGGGACCTCTCCTACGAGCAGTACTTC. Its translation is CASSEGRDLSYEQYF.

In this sample, this clone turned up a few times. CDR3 protein: CSAEGQGTFLYGEAFF. CDR3 DNA: TGCAGCGCCGAAGGGCAGGGCACTTTCCTTTACGGTGAAGCTTTCTTT. The gene calls are TRBV29-1 and TRBJ1-1, with D perhaps matching TRBD1 (5 bases). V lost 7 bases and J 7 bases, leaving 28 bases between the germline ends. This CDR3 is 16 amino acids long. Germline CDR1 and CDR2: SQVTM and ANQGSEA.

This clone was counted only a few times. The V call is TRBV7-2, the J call TRBJ2-3, with D hard to call. The germline V gene encodes CDR1 SGHTA and CDR2 FQGNSA. V lost 5 bases, J lost 2 bases, and 8 bases lay in between. This CDR3 contains 13 residues. The CDR3 sequence is CASSNEHTDTQYF. The CDR3, as DNA: TGTGCCAGCAGCAACGAACACACAGATACGCAGTATTTT.

This clone turned up a few times. The rearrangement joins TRBV29-1 to TRBJ2-3, with D perhaps TRBD1 (6 bases). The CDR3 spans 16 residues. The V gene lost 7 bases and the J gene lost 5 bases, with 25 bases spanning the gap. Germline V gives CDR1 SQVTM, CDR2 ANQGSEA. The CDR3 loop is CSGRGGLIGRGDTQYF. The CDR3 nucleotides read TGCAGCGGCAGGGGCGGTTTGATAGGTCGGGGAGATACGCAGTATTTT.